A selection of T cell receptor beta chains follows, all from one sample in a study of a mutant IDH1 vaccine in newly diagnosed glioma. The method was immunoSEQ multiplex PCR; TCRdb's version includes in-frame clones alone and lacks a portion of them. Of 25,000 to 30,000 clones detected, 89% appear once; the ten largest clones hold around 18%. Antigens of these TCRs are unknown. This sample comprised PBMCs, obtained from a glioma patient whose treatment included an IDH1 peptide vaccine. The receptors were gathered from a man aged 18 to 30 with glioma. Both conserved end residues are part of each CDR3. Fields, in order: V gene, J gene, clone size, D gene, CDR3 DNA, CDR3 protein. The D gene is left open where the match is weak. The size entry is marked missing in some rows and otherwise reads once, few, many or a size class.

TRBV28	TRBJ1-4	NA	NA	TGTGCCAGCAGGAATGCAACTAATGAAAAACTGTTTTTT	CASRNATNEKLFF
TRBV5-1	TRBJ1-2	NA	NA	TGCGCCAGCAGCTTGGATCTGGGGGCAGGTGGCTACACCTTC	CASSLDLGAGGYTF
TRBV9	TRBJ2-5	once	TRBD1	TGTGCCAGCAGCGTAGGAAAAGAGGACAGGGCCTTCCAAGAGACCCAGTACTTC	CASSVGKEDRAFQETQYF
TRBV5-6	TRBJ1-6	NA	NA	TGTGCCAGCAGCTTGGTCGGGTATAATTCACCCCTCCACTTT	CASSLVGYNSPLHF
TRBV5-4	TRBJ1-2	once	TRBD1	TGTGCCAGCAAGACCGGGACAGGGAGAGGCTACACCTTC	CASKTGTGRGYTF
TRBV28	TRBJ1-5	NA	NA	TGTGCCAGCAGTTCCGCCGACTCAGGGAATCAGCCCCAGCATTTT	CASSSADSGNQPQHF
TRBV14	TRBJ2-1	NA	NA	TGTGCCAGCAGCCAAGAATGGGGTTCGGGGTACAATGAGCAGTTCTTC	CASSQEWGSGYNEQFF
TRBV18	TRBJ2-3	NA	NA	TGTGCCAGCTCACCTGATCCATACTTGGCTCCTTACACAGATACGCAGTATTTT	CASSPDPYLAPYTDTQYF
TRBV30	TRBJ2-3	NA	NA	TGTGCCTGGAGTTGGGGTCGGGGAACAGATACGCAGTATTTT	CAWSWGRGTDTQYF
TRBV5-1	TRBJ2-5	NA	TRBD2	TGCGCCAGCAGCTTGGCCGGGACTAGCGGGGACCAGACCCAGTACTTC	CASSLAGTSGDQTQYF
TRBV7-2	TRBJ2-1	NA	TRBD1	TGTGCCAGCAGGCCAGGGGGCTCCTACAATGAGCAGTTCTTC	CASRPGGSYNEQFF
TRBV27	TRBJ2-3	NA	NA	TGTGCCAGCAGTTCCCCCCTGGGACCGCGCCCGTATTTT	CASSSPLGPRPYF
TRBV30	TRBJ2-2	NA	TRBD2	TGTGCCTGGAGTGTCGGGACTAGCGCCGGGGAGCTGTTTTTT	CAWSVGTSAGELFF
TRBV19	TRBJ1-5	NA	TRBD1	TGTGCCAGTAGTACCCGGGACAGGGTGGACGATCAGCCCCAGCATTTT	CASSTRDRVDDQPQHF
TRBV13	TRBJ1-1	NA	NA	TGTGCCAGCAGCTTAGGGGGACAGAACACTGAAGCTTTCTTT	CASSLGGQNTEAFF
TRBV6-6	TRBJ2-7	few	TRBD1	TGTGCCAGCAGTTACCCGACAGGGAAGGGCCACGAGCAGTACTTC	CASSYPTGKGHEQYF
TRBV4-2	TRBJ2-7	NA	NA	TGTGCCAGCAGCCAAATTACAGGGTTCTACGAGCAGTACTTC	CASSQITGFYEQYF
TRBV7-9	TRBJ1-2	NA	TRBD1	TGTGCCAGCAGCAGGACAGGAGAAAATGGCTACACCTTC	CASSRTGENGYTF
TRBV12-5	TRBJ1-6	NA	NA	TGTGCTAGTGGTTTCTCGACACTTAGAATCCTGTCGGATTCACCCCTCCACTTT	CASGFSTLRILSDSPLHF
TRBV19	TRBJ1-1	NA	TRBD1	TGTGCCAGTAGTATTCAGGGGGCCTTTGAAGCTTTCTTT	CASSIQGAFEAFF
TRBV7-9	TRBJ1-1	NA	NA	TGTGCCAGCAGCTTTGGGAACACTGAAGCTTTCTTT	CASSFGNTEAFF
TRBV5-6	TRBJ2-2	few	NA	TGTGCCAGCAGCTTGGGAAGGGGGATGAATAACGGGGAGCTGTTTTTT	CASSLGRGMNNGELFF
TRBV6-5	TRBJ1-2	NA	NA	TGTGCCAGCAGTACTCGAGGAGTCTATGGCTACACCTTC	CASSTRGVYGYTF
TRBV6-1	TRBJ1-5	NA	NA	TGTGCCAGCAGTGAACCCAGGAAAAGACAGCCCCAGCATTTT	CASSEPRKRQPQHF
TRBV27	TRBJ2-7	NA	NA	TGTGCCAGCAGCTCGGACAGCTCCTACGAGCAGTACTTC	CASSSDSSYEQYF
TRBV7-2	TRBJ2-3	NA	NA	TGTGCCAGCAGCTTAAGGGGGGCGGTAGCGACAGATACGCAGTATTTT	CASSLRGAVATDTQYF
TRBV2	TRBJ1-1	NA	TRBD1	TGTGCCAGCAGTGAAGTAGGGGGGACAGCCAACCTTGGGATCGCAGGGGCTTTCTTT	CASSEVGGTANLGIAGAFF
TRBV27	TRBJ1-1	NA	NA	TGTGCCAGCAGTTTGGGACGGGGCGCGGTTGACACTGAAGCTTTCTTT	CASSLGRGAVDTEAFF
TRBV6-1	TRBJ2-7	once	NA	TGTGCCAGCAGTGGGCAGGCCACCTACGAGCAGTACTTC	CASSGQATYEQYF
TRBV9	TRBJ1-4	NA	NA	TGTGCCAGCAGCGCGGCGGAGGGGATAAATGAAAAACTGTTTTTT	CASSAAEGINEKLFF
TRBV20-1	TRBJ2-3	NA	NA	TGCAGTGCTCCCTTCGGGGATACGCAGTATTTT	CSAPFGDTQYF
TRBV5-1	TRBJ1-2	NA	TRBD1	TGCGCCAGCAGCTTGGGGGACAGGGATATTAACTATGGCTACACCTTC	CASSLGDRDINYGYTF
TRBV4-1	TRBJ1-1	NA	TRBD1	TGCGCCAGCAGCCAAGGCCCGCAGGGGGCGGACACTGAAGCTTTCTTT	CASSQGPQGADTEAFF
TRBV5-1	TRBJ1-5	NA	NA	TGCGCCAGCAGCTTGGGGCAGAATCAGCCCCAGCATTTT	CASSLGQNQPQHF
TRBV28	TRBJ1-1	NA	NA	TGTGCCAGCAGTTGGCGGGGGGGCCTGAACACTGAAGCTTTCTTT	CASSWRGGLNTEAFF
TRBV5-1	TRBJ1-1	NA	TRBD1	TGCGCCAGCAGCAGAGGACAGGCGAACACTGAAGCTTTCTTT	CASSRGQANTEAFF
TRBV6-5	TRBJ2-2	NA	TRBD2	TGTGCCAGCAGCGGGGCTAGCGGGAGGACCGGGGAGCTGTTTTTT	CASSGASGRTGELFF
TRBV4-1	TRBJ1-3	NA	NA	TGCGCCAGCAGCCGAGGGGGACTCGCAAGCTCTGGAAACACCATATATTTT	CASSRGGLASSGNTIYF
TRBV7-2	TRBJ1-2	few	NA	TGTGCCAGCAGCGCCGAGGGGACGGGGGGCTACACCTTC	CASSAEGTGGYTF
TRBV6-4	TRBJ2-2	NA	NA	TGTGCCAGCAGCGACGCGTCCGGGTCCGGGGAGCTGTTTTTT	CASSDASGSGELFF
TRBV7-2	TRBJ2-6	NA	NA	TGTGCCAGCAGCTTAGTGGGGACAACTGGGGCCAACGTCCTGACTTTC	CASSLVGTTGANVLTF
TRBV7-2	TRBJ1-5	NA	NA	TGTGCCAGCAGTAACCGTGGAGACAGAATCAGCAATCAGCCCCAGCATTTT	CASSNRGDRISNQPQHF
TRBV5-6	TRBJ1-1	once	NA	TGTGCCAGCAGCTTGACCAGGGGGAACACTGAAGCTTTCTTT	CASSLTRGNTEAFF
TRBV28	TRBJ2-1	NA	TRBD2	TGTGCCAGCAGTTTAAGGATACTAGCGGGAGGTGGGCATGAGCAGTTCTTC	CASSLRILAGGGHEQFF
TRBV2	TRBJ1-5	NA	NA	TGTGCCAGCACAAACGGTTACAATCAGCCCCAGCATTTT	CASTNGYNQPQHF
TRBV4-2	TRBJ1-1	NA	NA	TGTGCCAGCAGCACTGGGACCCAGTGGACCACTGAAGCTTTCTTT	CASSTGTQWTTEAFF
TRBV4-1	TRBJ2-7	NA	TRBD2	TGCGCCAGCAGCCAAGATGGACTAGCGGGAGGATACGAGCAGTACTTC	CASSQDGLAGGYEQYF